The 3 T cell receptor beta chains listed next were all sequenced from one sample in a study of early T cells in non-severe SARS-CoV-2 infection. TCRdb fed the 5' RACE reads into MiXCR, producing one record per CDR3 protein. This repertoire shows tens of thousands of distinct CDR3 sequences, approximately 6.2% found once; its top ten account for over 3.5%. Sequencing input: whole blood. These receptors were collected from an adult who was a healthcare worker with PCR-confirmed SARS-CoV-2 infection or an uninfected control (not recorded which).

This clonotype was seen many times. The chain carries TRBV29-1 and TRBJ1-1; the match to TRBD1 covers 9 bases. Trimming took 5 bases from V and 0 from J; bases not matched to a gene: 4. The CDR3 contains 14 residues. The germline gives CDR1 SQVTM, CDR2 ANQGSEA. The CDR3: CSVRDRDMNTEAFF. CDR3 nucleotides: TGCAGCGTTCGGGACAGGGACATGAACACTGAAGCTTTCTTT.

V and J are TRBV5-1 and TRBJ2-3; D remains unclear. This CDR3 comprises 15 residues. V was clipped by 4 bases and J by 3 bases, with 15 bases between them. The germline V gene has CDR1 SGHRS and CDR2 YFSETQ. CDR3 coding DNA: TGCGCCAGCAGCCAAAGCTGGGGTCGGACAGATACGCAGTATTTT. As protein: CASSQSWGRTDTQYF.

This clonotype was counted a few times. This rearrangement joins TRBV18 to TRBJ1-4; no clear D gene. The V end lost 4 bases, the J end lost 2 bases, and 11 bases lay between the germline ends. CDR1 KGHSH and CDR2 LQKENI come from the germline V gene. The CDR3 sequence is 15 residues long. The CDR3: CASSLYSGTNEKLFF. The CDR3 DNA sequence: TGTGCCAGCTCACTTTACTCGGGGACTAATGAAAAACTGTTTTTT.